Each of the 11 T cell receptor beta chains below was sequenced from the same sample in a study of blood T cells in healthy people across ages (dated by TCRdb to 2014 to 2015). The protocol used for the library was 5' RACE. The sequencing machine was an Illumina HiSeq 2500. The second PCR ran for about 7 to 11 cycles and used a J-beta primer mix along with a sample-barcoded 5' primer. TCRdb reprocessed the public reads (quality trimming at Q25 with fastp, clone calling with MiXCR) and kept in-frame beta chains. Each CDR3 protein gets just one entry, which takes the most common genes and DNA from the rows behind it. The sample table holds 550,000 to 800,000 distinct CDR3 sequences, of which 21% were seen once. The top ten hold 3.5% to 4% of the sample. Sequences were obtained from blood. The receptors were gathered from a man between 70 and 80 years old in good health.

In this sample, this clonotype turned up many times. The chain couples TRBV12-3 or TRBV12-4 to TRBJ2-3; D is uncertain. Trimming cost V 7 bases and J 6 bases, with 14 bases left between them. CDR3 size: 13 residues. CDR3 residues: CASKFVGSDTQYF. CDR3 coding DNA: TGTGCCAGCAAATTCGTCGGCTCGGATACGCAGTATTTT.

This clonotype occurred many times. Germline is not matched at one junction end, which may reflect a read error. The V and J genes are TRBV2 and TRBJ2-7, with 9 bases aligning to TRBD1. In germline, CDR1 is SNHLY, CDR2 FYNNEI. The CDR3 is 14 amino acids. In DNA form, the CDR3 reads TGTGCCGGCAGAATGACAGGGGGGACCTACGAGCAGTACTTC. It specifies CAGRMTGGTYEQYF.

Regarding this clonotype: Mismatch with germline at one junction end may stem from a read error. The V gene is TRBV20-1, the J gene TRBJ2-2; TRBD1 aligns across 9 bases. The CDR3 is made up of 18 amino acids. The germline CDR1 and CDR2 sequences are DFQATT and SNEGSKA (reference sequence). The CDR3 here is CSARDIQGARPNTGELFF. The DNA of the CDR3 is TGCAGTGCTAGAGATATACAGGGGGCGCGACCGAATACCGGGGAGCTGTTTTTT.

This clonotype showed up just once. The chain links TRBV7-2 to TRBJ1-2; TRBD1 agrees at 7 bases. CDR1 and CDR2 (germline): SGHTA, FQGNSA. This CDR3 has 17 amino acids. Trimming cost V 4 bases and J 8 bases; bases outside gene matches: 19. CDR3 amino acids: CASSSDLDRKKWSGYTF. CDR3 in DNA: TGTGCCAGCAGCTCCGACTTGGACAGGAAGAAGTGGAGCGGCTACACCTTC. Variable domain in full (rest from reference TRBV7-2 and TRBJ1-2): GAGVSQSPSNKVTEKGKDVELRCDPISGHTALYWYRQSLGQGLEFLIYFQGNSAPDKSGLPSDRFSAERTGGSVSTLTIQRTQQEDSAVYLCASSSDLDRKKWSGYTFGSGTRLTVV.

Note on this clonotype: An end of the junction does not agree with germline; a read error may underlie this. The rearrangement uses TRBV29-1 and TRBJ2-5, with D possibly TRBD2 on 6 matching bases. The CDR3 has 19 residues. Germline CDR1 SQVTM, CDR2 ANQGSEA. The CDR3 DNA is TGCAGCGTTGCGGTCCTTAAATGGAGGGACGGCGAGCCTTTCGATGAGCAGTCCTTC. Translation: CSVAVLKWRDGEPFDEQSF.

This clonotype was seen at least ten times. The V gene is TRBV5-1, the J gene TRBJ2-5; a weak D match, TRBD1 (6 bases). This CDR3 is built from 15 residues. V lost 1 base to trimming and J lost 5 bases, with 15 bases between them. Germline V gene data show CDR1 as SGHRS and CDR2 as YFSETQ. This CDR3 is CASSLLQGREETQYF. CDR3 nucleotide sequence: TGCGCCAGCAGCTTGCTACAGGGCCGAGAGGAGACCCAGTACTTC.

The chain joins TRBV11-3 to TRBJ2-2; possible D gene TRBD1, 5 bases. Germline CDR1 SGHNT, CDR2 YENEEA. Trimming stripped 5 bases from V and 4 bases from J, with 14 bases between. This CDR3 spans 15 amino acids. This CDR3 is CASSDYRSPTGELFF. The CDR3, as DNA: TGTGCCAGCAGCGATTACAGGTCACCCACCGGGGAGCTGTTTTTT.

The chain combines TRBV19 with TRBJ1-1, with unresolved D. Deletions cut 3 bases from V and 1 base from J, with 9 bases between. The CDR3 is 14 amino acids. Germline-derived CDR1 and CDR2 are LNHDA and SQIVND (reference sequence). In nucleotides, the CDR3 is TGTGCCAGTAGTATCCCCGTCCCGAACACTGAAGCTTTCTTT. It translates to CASSIPVPNTEAFF.

This chain uses TRBV7-2 with TRBJ2-2; the match to TRBD1 covers 7 bases. CDR3 size: 15 residues. Germline CDR1 reads SGHTA; CDR2 reads FQGNSA. Germline trimming cut 5 bases from V and 2 bases from J; bases unmatched to any gene: 5. Written as DNA, the CDR3 is TGTGCCAGCAGCGGAAACAGGGGAAACACCGGGGAGCTGTTTTTT. It specifies CASSGNRGNTGELFF.

This clonotype was seen only a few times. The chain couples TRBV20-1 to TRBJ2-7; weak D call: TRBD1 (7 bases). V shed 2 bases and J shed 7 bases, with 18 bases lying between them. The CDR3 extends over 14 amino acids. Germline CDR1 DFQATT, CDR2 SNEGSKA (reference sequence). CDR3 nucleotide sequence: TGCAGTGCTAGATATACAGGGGACTGGGGTGAGCAGTACTTC. Translated: CSARYTGDWGEQYF.

J is TRBJ1-4 and V is TRBV18, with TRBD1 as a possible D gene (5 bases). V lost 3 bases and J 8 bases, leaving 13 bases between the germline ends. The CDR3 sequence is 14 residues long. Germline assignment: CDR1 KGHSH and CDR2 LQKENI. CDR3 in DNA: TGTGCCAGCTCACCTGGGCAGGGTCAAGAAAAACTGTTTTTT. Translation: CASSPGQGQEKLFF.